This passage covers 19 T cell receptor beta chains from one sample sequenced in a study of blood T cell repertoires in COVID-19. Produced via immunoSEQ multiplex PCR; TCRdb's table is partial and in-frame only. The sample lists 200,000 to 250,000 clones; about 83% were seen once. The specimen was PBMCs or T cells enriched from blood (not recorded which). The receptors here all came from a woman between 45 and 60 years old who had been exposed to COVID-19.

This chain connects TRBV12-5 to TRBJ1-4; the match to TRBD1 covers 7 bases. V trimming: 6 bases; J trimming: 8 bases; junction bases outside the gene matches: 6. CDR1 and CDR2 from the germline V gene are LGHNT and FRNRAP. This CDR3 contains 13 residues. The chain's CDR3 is CASGQTGIEKLFF. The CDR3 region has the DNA TGTGCTAGTGGACAGACAGGGATCGAAAAACTGTTTTTT.

CDR3 region: CASSIRGTPKGKLFF. For the CDR3, the DNA is TGTGCCAGTAGTATAAGGGGCACACCTAAGGGAAAACTGTTTTTT. The rearrangement joins TRBV19 to TRBJ1-4, with D perhaps TRBD1 (5 bases). CDR3 length equals 15 residues. V lost 2 bases and J 10 bases, leaving 17 bases between the germline ends. Per the germline V gene, CDR1 is LNHDA and CDR2 is SQIVND (reference sequence).

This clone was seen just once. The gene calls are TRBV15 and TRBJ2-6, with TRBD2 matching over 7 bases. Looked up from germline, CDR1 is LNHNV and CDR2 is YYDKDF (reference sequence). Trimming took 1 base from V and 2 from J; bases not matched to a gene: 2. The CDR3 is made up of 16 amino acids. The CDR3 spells CATSRGGGTGANVLTF. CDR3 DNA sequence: TGTGCCACCAGCAGAGGGGGAGGGACTGGGGCCAACGTCCTGACTTTC.

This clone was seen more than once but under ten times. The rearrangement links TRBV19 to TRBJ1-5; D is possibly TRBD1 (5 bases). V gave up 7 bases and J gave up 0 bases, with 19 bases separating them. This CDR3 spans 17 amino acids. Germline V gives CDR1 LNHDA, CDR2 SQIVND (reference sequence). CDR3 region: CASNSERQGYSNQPQHF. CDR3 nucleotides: TGTGCCAGTAATTCAGAACGGCAGGGATATAGCAATCAGCCCCAGCATTTT.

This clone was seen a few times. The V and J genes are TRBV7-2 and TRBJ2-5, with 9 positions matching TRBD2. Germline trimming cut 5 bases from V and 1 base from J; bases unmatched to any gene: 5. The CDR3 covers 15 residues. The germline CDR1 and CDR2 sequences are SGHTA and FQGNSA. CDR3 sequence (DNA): TGTGCCAGCAGCCGTAGCGGGGGCATCCAAGAGACCCAGTACTTC. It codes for CASSRSGGIQETQYF.

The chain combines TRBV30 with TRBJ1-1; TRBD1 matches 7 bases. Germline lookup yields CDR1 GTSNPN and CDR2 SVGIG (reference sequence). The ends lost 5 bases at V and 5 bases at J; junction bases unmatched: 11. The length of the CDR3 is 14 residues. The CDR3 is CAWSGTVTGTEAFF. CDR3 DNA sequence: TGTGCCTGGTCTGGGACAGTTACCGGGACTGAAGCTTTCTTT.

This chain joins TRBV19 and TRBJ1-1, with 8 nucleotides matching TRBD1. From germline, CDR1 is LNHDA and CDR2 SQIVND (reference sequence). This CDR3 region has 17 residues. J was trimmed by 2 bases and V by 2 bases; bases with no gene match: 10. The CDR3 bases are TGTGCCAGTAGTATAAGTAGGACAGGGCTTGGAAACACTGAAGCTTTCTTT. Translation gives CASSISRTGLGNTEAFF.

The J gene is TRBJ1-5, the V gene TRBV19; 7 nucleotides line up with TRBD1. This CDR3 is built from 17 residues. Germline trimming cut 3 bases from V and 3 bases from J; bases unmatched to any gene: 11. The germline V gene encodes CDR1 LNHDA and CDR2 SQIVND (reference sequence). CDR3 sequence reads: CASSIGSGQSSNQPQHF. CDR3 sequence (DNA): TGTGCCAGTAGTATTGGGTCGGGACAGTCATCCAATCAGCCCCAGCATTTT.

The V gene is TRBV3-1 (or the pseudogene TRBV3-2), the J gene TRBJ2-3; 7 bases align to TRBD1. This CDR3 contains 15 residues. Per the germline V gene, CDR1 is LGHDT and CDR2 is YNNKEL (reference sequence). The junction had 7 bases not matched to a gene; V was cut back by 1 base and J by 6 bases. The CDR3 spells CASSQARQGGDTQYF. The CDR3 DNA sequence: TGTGCCAGCAGCCAAGCCCGACAGGGCGGGGATACGCAGTATTTT.

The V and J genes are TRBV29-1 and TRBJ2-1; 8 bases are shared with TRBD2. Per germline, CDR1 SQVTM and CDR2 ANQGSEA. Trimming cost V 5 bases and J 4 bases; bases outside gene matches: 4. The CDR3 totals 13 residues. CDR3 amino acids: CSVKERGYNEQFF. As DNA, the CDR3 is TGCAGCGTTAAGGAGCGGGGGTACAATGAGCAGTTCTTC.

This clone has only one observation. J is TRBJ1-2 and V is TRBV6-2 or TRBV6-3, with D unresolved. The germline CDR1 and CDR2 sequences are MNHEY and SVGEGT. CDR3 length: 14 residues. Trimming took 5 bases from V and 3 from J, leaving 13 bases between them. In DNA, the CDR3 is TGTGCCAGCAGTCCCGCAGGTGTTGACTATGGCTACACCTTC. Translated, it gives CASSPAGVDYGYTF.

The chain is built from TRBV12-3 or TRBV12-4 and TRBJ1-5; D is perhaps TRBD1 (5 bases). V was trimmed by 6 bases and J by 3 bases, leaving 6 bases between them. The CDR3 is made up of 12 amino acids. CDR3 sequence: CASRTDNQPQHF. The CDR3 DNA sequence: TGTGCCAGCAGGACAGACAATCAGCCCCAGCATTTT.

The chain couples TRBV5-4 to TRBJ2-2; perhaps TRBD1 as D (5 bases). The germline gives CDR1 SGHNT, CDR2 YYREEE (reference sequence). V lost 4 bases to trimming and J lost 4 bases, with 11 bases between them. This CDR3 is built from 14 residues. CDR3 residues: CASSPTGLTGELFF. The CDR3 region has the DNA TGTGCCAGCAGCCCTACAGGTCTCACCGGGGAGCTGTTTTTT. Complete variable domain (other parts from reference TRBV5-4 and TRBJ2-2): ETGVTQSPTHLIKTRGQQVTLRCSSQSGHNTVSWYQQALGQGPQFIFQYYREEENGRGNFPPRFSGLQFPNYSSELNVNALELDDSALYLCASSPTGLTGELFFGEGSRLTVL.

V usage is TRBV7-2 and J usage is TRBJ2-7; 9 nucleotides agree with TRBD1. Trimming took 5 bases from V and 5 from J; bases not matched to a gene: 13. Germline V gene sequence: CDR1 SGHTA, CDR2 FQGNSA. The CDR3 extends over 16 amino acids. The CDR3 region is CASSQGAGTGPDEQYF. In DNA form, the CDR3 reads TGTGCCAGCAGCCAGGGGGCCGGGACAGGGCCAGACGAGCAGTACTTC.

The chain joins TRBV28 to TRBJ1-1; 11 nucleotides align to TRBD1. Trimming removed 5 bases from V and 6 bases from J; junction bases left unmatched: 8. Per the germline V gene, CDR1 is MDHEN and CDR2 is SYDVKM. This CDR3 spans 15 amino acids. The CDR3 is CASSQRTGGRAEAFF. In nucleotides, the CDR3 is TGTGCCAGCAGTCAAAGGACAGGGGGCCGCGCTGAAGCTTTCTTT.

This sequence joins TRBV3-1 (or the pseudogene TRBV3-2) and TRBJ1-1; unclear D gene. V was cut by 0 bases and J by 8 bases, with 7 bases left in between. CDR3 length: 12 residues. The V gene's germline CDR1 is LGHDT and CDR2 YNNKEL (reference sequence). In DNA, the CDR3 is TGTGCCAGCAGCCAAGATGGGAGAGAAGCTTTCTTT. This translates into CASSQDGREAFF.

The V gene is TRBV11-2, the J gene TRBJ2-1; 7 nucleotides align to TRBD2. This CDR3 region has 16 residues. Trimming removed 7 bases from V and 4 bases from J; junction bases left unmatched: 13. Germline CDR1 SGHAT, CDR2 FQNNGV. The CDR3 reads CASNLWTGGSYNEQFF. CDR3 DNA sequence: TGTGCCAGCAACCTATGGACGGGGGGTTCATACAATGAGCAGTTCTTC.

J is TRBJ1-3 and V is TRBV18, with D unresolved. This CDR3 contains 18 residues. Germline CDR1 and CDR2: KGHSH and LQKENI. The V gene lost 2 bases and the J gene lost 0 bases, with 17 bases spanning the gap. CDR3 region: CASSPMLMEVDSGNTIYF. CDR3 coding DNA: TGTGCCAGCTCACCAATGTTAATGGAGGTTGACTCTGGAAACACCATATATTTT.

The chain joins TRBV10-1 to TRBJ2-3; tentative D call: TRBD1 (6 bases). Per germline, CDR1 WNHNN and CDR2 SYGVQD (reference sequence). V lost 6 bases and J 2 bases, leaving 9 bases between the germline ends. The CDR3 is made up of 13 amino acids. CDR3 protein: CASRNRDTDTQYF. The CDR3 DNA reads TGCGCCAGCAGAAACAGGGACACAGATACGCAGTATTTT.